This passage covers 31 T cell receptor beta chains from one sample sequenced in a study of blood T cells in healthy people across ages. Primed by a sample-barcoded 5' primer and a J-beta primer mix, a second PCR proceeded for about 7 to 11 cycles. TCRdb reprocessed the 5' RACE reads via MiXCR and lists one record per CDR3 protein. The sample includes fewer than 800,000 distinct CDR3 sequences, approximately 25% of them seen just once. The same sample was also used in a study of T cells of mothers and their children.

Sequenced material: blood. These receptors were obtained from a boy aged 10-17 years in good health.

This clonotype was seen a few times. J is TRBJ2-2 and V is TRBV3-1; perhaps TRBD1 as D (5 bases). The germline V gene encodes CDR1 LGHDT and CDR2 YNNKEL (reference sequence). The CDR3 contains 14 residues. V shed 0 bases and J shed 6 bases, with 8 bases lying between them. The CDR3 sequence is CASSQDGAAGELFF. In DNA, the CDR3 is TGTGCCAGCAGCCAAGATGGGGCGGCCGGGGAGCTGTTTTTT.

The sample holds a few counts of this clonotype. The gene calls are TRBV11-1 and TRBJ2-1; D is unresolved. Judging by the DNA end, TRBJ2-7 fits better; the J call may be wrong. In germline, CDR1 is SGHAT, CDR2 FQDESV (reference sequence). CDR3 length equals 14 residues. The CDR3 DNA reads TGTGCCAGCAGCTTAGGGCAGGAAACCTACGAGCAGTACTTC. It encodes CASSLGQETYEQYF.

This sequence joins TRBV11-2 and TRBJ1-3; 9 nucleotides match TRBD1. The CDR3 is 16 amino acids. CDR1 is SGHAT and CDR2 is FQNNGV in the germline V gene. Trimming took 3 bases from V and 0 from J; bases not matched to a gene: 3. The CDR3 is CASSFGTGSSGNTIYF. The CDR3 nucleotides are TGTGCCAGCAGCTTTGGGACAGGGAGCTCTGGAAACACCATATATTTT. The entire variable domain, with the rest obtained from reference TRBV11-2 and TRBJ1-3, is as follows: EAGVAQSPRYKIIEKRQSVAFWCNPISGHATLYWYQQILGQGPKLLIQFQNNGVVDDSQLPKDRFSAERLKGVDSTLKIQPAKLEDSAVYLCASSFGTGSSGNTIYFGEGSWLTVV.

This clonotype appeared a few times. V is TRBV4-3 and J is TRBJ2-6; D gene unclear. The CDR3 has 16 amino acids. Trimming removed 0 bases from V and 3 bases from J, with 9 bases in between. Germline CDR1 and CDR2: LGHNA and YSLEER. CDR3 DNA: TGCGCCAGCAGCCAAGATCGGGCGGTTGGGGCCAACGTCCTGACTTTC. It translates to CASSQDRAVGANVLTF.

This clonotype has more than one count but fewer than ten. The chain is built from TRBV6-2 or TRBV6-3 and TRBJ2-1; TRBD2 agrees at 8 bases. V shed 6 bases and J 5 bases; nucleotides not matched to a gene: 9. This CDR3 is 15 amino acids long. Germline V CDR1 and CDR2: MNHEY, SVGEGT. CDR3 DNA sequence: TGTGCCAGCAGGCCTCTTACTAGCGGAGACAATGAGCAGTTCTTC. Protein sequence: CASRPLTSGDNEQFF.

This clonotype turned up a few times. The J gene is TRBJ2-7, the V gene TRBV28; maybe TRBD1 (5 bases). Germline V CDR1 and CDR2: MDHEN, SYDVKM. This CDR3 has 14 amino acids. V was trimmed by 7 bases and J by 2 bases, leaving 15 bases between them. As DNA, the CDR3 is TGTGCCAGCAAGACAAGGGGCAGGGCCTACGAGCAGTACTTC. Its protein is CASKTRGRAYEQYF.

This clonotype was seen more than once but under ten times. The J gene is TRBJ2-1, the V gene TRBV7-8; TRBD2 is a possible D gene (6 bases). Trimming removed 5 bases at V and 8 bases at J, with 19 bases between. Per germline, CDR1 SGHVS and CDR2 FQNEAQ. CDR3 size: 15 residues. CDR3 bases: TGTGCCAGCAGCCCTTCGGGACTGCGCCCCGATGAGCAGTTCTTC. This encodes CASSPSGLRPDEQFF.

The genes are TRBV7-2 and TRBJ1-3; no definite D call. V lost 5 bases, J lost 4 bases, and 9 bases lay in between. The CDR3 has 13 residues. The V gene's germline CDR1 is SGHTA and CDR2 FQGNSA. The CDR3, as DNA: TGTGCCAGCAGCACCATGTCGGGAAACACCATATATTTT. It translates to CASSTMSGNTIYF. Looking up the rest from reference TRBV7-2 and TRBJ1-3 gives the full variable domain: GAGVSQSPSNKVTEKGKDVELRCDPISGHTALYWYRQSLGQGLEFLIYFQGNSAPDKSGLPSDRFSAERTGGSVSTLTIQRTQQEDSAVYLCASSTMSGNTIYFGEGSWLTVV.

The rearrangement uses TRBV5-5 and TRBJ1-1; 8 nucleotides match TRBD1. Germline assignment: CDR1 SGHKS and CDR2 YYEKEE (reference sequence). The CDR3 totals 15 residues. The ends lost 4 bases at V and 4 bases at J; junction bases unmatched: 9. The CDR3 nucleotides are TGTGCCAGCAGCCAAATGTTGACAGGGGTCACTGAAGCTTTCTTT. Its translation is CASSQMLTGVTEAFF.

CDR3 nucleotide sequence: TGCGCCAGCAGCCAAGGGGTCGCGGGGGGTTCCTACGAGCAGTACTTC. Translated, it gives CASSQGVAGGSYEQYF. The V gene is TRBV4-3, the J gene TRBJ2-7; 8 nucleotides agree with TRBD2. The J segment lost 1 base and the V segment lost 1 base, leaving 6 bases of the junction unmatched. Germline loops: CDR1 LGHNA, CDR2 YSLEER. CDR3 length: 16 residues.

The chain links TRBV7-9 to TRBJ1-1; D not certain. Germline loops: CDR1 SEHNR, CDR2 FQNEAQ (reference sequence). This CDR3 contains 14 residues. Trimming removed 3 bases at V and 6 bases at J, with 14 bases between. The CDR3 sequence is CASSLASAGAEAFF. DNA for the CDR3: TGTGCCAGCAGCTTGGCCTCAGCGGGCGCTGAAGCTTTCTTT.

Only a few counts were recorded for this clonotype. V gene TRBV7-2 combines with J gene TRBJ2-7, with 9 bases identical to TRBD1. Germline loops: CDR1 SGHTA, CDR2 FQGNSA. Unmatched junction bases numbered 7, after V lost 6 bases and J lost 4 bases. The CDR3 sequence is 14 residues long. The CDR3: CASRVPGQGYEQYF. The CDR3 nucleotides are TGTGCCAGCAGAGTACCGGGACAGGGTTACGAGCAGTACTTC.

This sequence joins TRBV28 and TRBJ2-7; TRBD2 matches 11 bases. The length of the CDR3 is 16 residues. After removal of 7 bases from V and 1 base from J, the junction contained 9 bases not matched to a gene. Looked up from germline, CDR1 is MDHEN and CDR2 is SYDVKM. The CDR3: CASTLGLAGSSYEQYF. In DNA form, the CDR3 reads TGTGCCAGCACTCTCGGACTAGCGGGTTCATCCTACGAGCAGTACTTC.

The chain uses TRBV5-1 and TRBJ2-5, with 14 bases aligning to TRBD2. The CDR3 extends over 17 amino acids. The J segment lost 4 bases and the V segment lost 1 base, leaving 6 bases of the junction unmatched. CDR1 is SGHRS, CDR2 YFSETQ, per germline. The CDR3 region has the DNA TGCGCCAGCAGCTTGACTCCCGGGACTAGCGGGAGAGAGACCCAGTACTTC. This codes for CASSLTPGTSGRETQYF.

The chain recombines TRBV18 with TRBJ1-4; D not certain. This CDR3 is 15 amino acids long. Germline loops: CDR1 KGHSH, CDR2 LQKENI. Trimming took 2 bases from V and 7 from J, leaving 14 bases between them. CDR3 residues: CASSPTERQFEKLFF. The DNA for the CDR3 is TGTGCCAGCTCACCAACAGAAAGACAATTTGAAAAACTGTTTTTT.

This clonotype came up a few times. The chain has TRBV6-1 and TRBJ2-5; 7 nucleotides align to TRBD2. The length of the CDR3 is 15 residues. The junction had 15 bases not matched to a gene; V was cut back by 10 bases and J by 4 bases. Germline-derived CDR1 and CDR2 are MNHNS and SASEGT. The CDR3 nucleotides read TGTGCCACGACCCCGGAACGGGACTACGGAGAGACCCAGTACTTC. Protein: CATTPERDYGETQYF.

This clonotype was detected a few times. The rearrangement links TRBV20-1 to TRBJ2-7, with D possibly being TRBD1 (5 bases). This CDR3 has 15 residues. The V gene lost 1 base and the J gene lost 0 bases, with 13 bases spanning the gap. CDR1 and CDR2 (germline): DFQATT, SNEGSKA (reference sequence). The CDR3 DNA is TGCAGTGCTAGAGGCCTGAAGACAGTCTCCTACGAGCAGTACTTC. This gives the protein CSARGLKTVSYEQYF.

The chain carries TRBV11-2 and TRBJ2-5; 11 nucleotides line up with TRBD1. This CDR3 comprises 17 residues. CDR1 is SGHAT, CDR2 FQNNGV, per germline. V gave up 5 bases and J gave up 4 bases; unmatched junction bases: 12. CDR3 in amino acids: CASSTTPDRGPLETQYF. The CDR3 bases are TGTGCCAGCAGCACTACCCCGGACAGGGGGCCTTTAGAGACCCAGTACTTC.

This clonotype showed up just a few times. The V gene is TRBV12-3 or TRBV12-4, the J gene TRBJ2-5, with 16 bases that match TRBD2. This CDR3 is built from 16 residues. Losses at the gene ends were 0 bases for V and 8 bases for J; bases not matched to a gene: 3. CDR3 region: CASSLAGLAGGRTQYF. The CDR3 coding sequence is TGTGCCAGCAGTTTAGCGGGACTAGCGGGGGGGAGAACCCAGTACTTC.

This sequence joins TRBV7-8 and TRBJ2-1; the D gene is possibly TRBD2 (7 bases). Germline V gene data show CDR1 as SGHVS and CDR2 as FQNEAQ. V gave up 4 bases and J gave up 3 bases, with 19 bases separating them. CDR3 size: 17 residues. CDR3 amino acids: CASSSGAGAPDYNEQFF. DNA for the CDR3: TGTGCCAGCAGCTCGGGGGCGGGGGCTCCTGACTACAATGAGCAGTTCTTC. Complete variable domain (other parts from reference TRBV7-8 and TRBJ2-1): GAGVSQSPRYKVAKRGQDVALRCDPISGHVSLFWYQQALGQGPEFLTYFQNEAQLDKSGLPSDRFFAERPEGSVSTLKIQRTQQEDSAVYLCASSSGAGAPDYNEQFFGPGTRLTVL.

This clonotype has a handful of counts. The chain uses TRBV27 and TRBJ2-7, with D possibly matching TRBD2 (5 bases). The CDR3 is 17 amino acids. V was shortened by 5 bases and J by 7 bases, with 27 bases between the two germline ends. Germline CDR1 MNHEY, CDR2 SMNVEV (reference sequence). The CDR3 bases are TGTGCCAGCAGTACCCTCGGGGAGTATCTACCTCCCGGGGAGCAGTACTTC. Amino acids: CASSTLGEYLPPGEQYF.

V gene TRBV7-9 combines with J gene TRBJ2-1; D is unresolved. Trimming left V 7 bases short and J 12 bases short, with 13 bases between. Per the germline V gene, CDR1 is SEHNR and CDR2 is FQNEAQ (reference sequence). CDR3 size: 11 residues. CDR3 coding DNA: TGTGCCAGCATCGACGGTTGGAGGCAGTTCTTC. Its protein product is CASIDGWRQFF. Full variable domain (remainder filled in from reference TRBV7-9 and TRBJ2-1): DTGVSQNPRHKITKRGQNVTFRCDPISEHNRLYWYRQTLGQGPEFLTYFQNEAQLEKSRLLSDRFSAERPKGSFSTLEIQRTEQGDSAMYLCASIDGWRQFFGPGTRLTVL.

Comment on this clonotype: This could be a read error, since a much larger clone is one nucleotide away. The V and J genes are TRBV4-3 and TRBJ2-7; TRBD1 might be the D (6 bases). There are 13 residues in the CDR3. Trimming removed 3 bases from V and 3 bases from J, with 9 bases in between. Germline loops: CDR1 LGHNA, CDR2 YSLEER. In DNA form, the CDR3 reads TGCGCCAGCAGCCACGGACAGAACTACGAGCAGTACTTC. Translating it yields CASSHGQNYEQYF.

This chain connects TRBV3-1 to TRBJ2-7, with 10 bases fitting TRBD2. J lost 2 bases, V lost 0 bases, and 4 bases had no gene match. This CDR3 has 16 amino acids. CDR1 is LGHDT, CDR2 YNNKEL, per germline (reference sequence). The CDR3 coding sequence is TGTGCCAGCAGCCAAGAATGGACTAGCGGACCCTACGAGCAGTACTTC. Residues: CASSQEWTSGPYEQYF.

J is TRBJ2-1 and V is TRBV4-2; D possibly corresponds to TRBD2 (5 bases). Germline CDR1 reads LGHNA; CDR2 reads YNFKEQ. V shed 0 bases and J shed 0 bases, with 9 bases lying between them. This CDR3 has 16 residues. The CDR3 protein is CASSQEVGLSYNEQFF. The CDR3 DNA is TGTGCCAGCAGCCAAGAAGTCGGACTCTCCTACAATGAGCAGTTCTTC.

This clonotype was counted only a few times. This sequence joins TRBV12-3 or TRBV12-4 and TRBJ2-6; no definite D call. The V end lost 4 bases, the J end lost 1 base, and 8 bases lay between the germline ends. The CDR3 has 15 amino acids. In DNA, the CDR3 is TGTGCCAGCAGTTGGGCAATTTCTGGGGCCAACGTCCTGACTTTC. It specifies CASSWAISGANVLTF.

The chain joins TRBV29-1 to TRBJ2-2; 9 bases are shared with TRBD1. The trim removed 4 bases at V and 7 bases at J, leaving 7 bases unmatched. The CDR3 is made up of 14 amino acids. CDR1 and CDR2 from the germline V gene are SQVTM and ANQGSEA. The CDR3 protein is CSVGVTGGNGELFF. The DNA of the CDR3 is TGCAGCGTTGGTGTGACAGGGGGGAACGGGGAGCTGTTTTTT.

The CDR3 bases are TGTGCCAGCAGCCAAGGCCAGCGGCACCAAGAGACCCAGTACTTC. This sequence encodes CASSQGQRHQETQYF. This chain links TRBV3-1 with TRBJ2-5; tentative D call: TRBD2 (5 bases). Trimming cost V 1 base and J 0 bases, with 9 bases left between them. Germline CDR1 and CDR2: LGHDT and YNNKEL (reference sequence). CDR3 length: 15 residues.

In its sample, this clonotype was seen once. CDR3 coding DNA: TGCAGCGTCGAATATTCGGACTATCAGCAGTTCTTC. Its protein product is CSVEYSDYQQFF. This rearrangement joins TRBV29-1 to TRBJ2-5; D may be TRBD2 (6 bases). The J call could be wrong; TRBJ2-1 is a better fit for the DNA end. The CDR3 contains 12 residues. Germline loops: CDR1 SQVTM, CDR2 ANQGSEA.

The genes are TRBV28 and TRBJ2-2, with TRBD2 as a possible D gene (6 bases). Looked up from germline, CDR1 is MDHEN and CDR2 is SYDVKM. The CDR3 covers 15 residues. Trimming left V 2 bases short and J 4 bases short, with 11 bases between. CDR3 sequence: CASSLPGGLTGELFF. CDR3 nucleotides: TGTGCCAGCAGTTTACCCGGGGGACTCACCGGGGAGCTGTTTTTT.

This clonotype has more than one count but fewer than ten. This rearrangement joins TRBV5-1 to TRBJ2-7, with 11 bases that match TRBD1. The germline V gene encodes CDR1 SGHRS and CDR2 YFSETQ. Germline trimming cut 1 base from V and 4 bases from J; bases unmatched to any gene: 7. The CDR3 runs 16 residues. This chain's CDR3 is CASSLIAGTGGYEQYF. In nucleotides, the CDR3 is TGCGCCAGCAGCTTGATTGCCGGGACAGGGGGGTACGAGCAGTACTTC.